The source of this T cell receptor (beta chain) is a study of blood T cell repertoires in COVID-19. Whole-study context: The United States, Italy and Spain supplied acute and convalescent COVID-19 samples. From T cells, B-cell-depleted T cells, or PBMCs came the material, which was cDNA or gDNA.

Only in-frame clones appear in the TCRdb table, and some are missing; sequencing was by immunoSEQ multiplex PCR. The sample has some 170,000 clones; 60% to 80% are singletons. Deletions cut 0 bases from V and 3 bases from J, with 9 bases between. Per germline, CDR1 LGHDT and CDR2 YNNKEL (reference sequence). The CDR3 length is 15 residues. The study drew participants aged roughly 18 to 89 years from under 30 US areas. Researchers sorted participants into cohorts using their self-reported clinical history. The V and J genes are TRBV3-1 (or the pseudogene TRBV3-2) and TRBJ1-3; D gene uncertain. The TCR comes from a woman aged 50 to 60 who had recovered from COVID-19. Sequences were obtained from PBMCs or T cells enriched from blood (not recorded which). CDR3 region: CASSQDSTFGNTIYF. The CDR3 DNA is TGTGCCAGCAGCCAAGATAGTACGTTTGGAAACACCATATATTTT.